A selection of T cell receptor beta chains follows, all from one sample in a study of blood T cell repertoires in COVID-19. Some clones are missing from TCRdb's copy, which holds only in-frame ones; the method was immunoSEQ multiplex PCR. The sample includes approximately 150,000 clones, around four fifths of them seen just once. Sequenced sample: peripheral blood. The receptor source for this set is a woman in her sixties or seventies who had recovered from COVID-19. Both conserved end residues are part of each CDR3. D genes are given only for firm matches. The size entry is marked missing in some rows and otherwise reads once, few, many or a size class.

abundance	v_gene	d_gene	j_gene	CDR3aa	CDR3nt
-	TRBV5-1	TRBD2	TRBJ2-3	CASSLGALAGVLTQYF	TGCGCCAGCAGCTTGGGTGCACTAGCGGGAGTGCTTACGCAGTATTTT
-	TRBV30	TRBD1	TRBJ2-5	CAWIGTTGVETQYF	TGTGCCTGGATAGGGACAACAGGGGTGGAGACCCAGTACTTC
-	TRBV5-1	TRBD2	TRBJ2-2	CASSPGGAGEMTGELFF	TGCGCCAGCAGCCCCGGGGGAGCGGGAGAGATGACCGGGGAGCTGTTTTTT
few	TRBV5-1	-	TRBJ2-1	CASSFLEKQQFF	TGCGCCAGCAGCTTCCTCGAGAAACAGCAGTTCTTC
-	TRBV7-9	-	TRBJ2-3	CASSLRGLDTQYF	TGTGCCAGCAGCTTACGGGGGTTAGATACGCAGTATTTT
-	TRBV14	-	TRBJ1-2	CASSQSPGAGGYGYTF	TGTGCCAGCAGCCAGTCGCCCGGGGCCGGGGGCTATGGCTACACCTTC
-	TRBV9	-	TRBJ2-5	CASSVAGGPQETQYF	TGTGCCAGCAGCGTAGCGGGGGGCCCCCAAGAGACCCAGTACTTC
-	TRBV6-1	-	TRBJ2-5	CASSDVQGPLGTQYF	TGTGCCAGCAGTGATGTCCAGGGGCCCTTGGGGACCCAGTACTTC
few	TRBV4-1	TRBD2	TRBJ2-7	CASSRPTSGSYEQYF	TGCGCCAGCAGCCGGCCCACTAGCGGCTCCTACGAGCAGTACTTC
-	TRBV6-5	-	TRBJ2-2	CASSSRVTGELFF	TGTGCCAGCAGTTCCCGAGTCACCGGGGAGCTGTTTTTT
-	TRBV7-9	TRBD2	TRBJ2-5	CASNRPGDTAGETQYF	TGTGCCAGCAACCGCCCCGGGGATACAGCGGGGGAGACCCAGTACTTC
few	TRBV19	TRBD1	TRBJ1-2	CASSKMDRGQLGYTF	TGTGCCAGTAGTAAAATGGACAGGGGCCAATTGGGCTACACCTTC
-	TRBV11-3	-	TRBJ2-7	CASSLGGNYEQYF	TGTGCCAGCAGCTTAGGAGGGAACTACGAGCAGTACTTC
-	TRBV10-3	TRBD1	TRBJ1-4	CAIRGDRKGEKLFF	TGTGCCATCAGGGGGGACAGGAAGGGGGAAAAACTGTTTTTT
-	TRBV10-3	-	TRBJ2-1	CAISESGWGVLGNEQFF	TGTGCCATCAGTGAGTCCGGTTGGGGGGTCTTGGGCAATGAGCAGTTCTTC
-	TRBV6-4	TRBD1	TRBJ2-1	CASRRDRGYNEQFF	TGTGCCAGCAGGAGGGACAGGGGGTACAATGAGCAGTTCTTC
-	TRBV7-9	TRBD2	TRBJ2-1	CASSLGGGAGVGNEQFF	TGTGCCAGCAGCTTAGGCGGAGGGGCGGGGGTCGGCAATGAGCAGTTCTTC
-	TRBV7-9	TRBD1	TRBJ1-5	CASSLQGDQPQHF	TGTGCCAGCAGCTTGCAGGGGGATCAGCCCCAGCATTTT
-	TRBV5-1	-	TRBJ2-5	CASSSTPSTEQETQYF	TGCGCCAGCAGCTCCACCCCTTCGACAGAACAAGAGACCCAGTACTTC
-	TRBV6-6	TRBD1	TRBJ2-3	CASSVRQGSLTDTQYF	TGTGCCAGCAGTGTCCGACAGGGATCCCTCACAGATACGCAGTATTTT
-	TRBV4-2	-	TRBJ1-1	CASSRQIRGTEAFF	TGTGCCAGCAGCCGCCAAATCAGGGGCACTGAAGCTTTCTTT
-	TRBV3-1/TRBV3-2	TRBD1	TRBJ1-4	CASSRTRDSTEKLFF	TGTGCCAGCAGCCGCACCCGGGACAGTACTGAAAAACTGTTTTTT
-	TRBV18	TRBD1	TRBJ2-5	CASSSRRDSSQETQYF	TGTGCCAGCTCATCACGACGGGACAGCTCCCAAGAGACCCAGTACTTC
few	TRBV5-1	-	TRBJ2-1	CASSLAGDYNEQFF	TGCGCCAGCAGCTTGGCCGGGGACTACAATGAGCAGTTCTTC
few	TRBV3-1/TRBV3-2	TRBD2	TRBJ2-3	CASSQGLAGGQGDTQYF	TGTGCCAGCAGCCAAGGACTAGCGGGGGGGCAGGGAGATACGCAGTATTTT
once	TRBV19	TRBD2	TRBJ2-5	CASSIAGRLAGGETQYF	TGTGCCAGTAGTATAGCCGGACGGCTAGCGGGAGGGGAGACCCAGTACTTC
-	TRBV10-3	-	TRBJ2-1	CAISESTPGEQFF	TGTGCCATCAGTGAGTCCACCCCGGGTGAGCAGTTCTTC